The T cell receptor beta chain described here comes from a study of T-cell reconstitution after alpha-beta-depleted transplantation in children. General study points: From newly produced T cells came most of the T-cell counts and diversity one year after transplant. Two months or so post-transplant, alpha-beta T cells reportedly derived from several hundred expanded graft clones.

This clonotype appeared a few times. Its antigen is unknown. TCRbeta library construction was performed incorporating unique molecular identifiers. TCRdb itself ran the PCR reads through MiXCR, one entry per CDR3 protein. The sample comprises about 350,000 distinct CDR3 sequences, 15% to 20% of which are singletons, and about 41% rests with the top ten. Trimming removed 3 bases at V and 0 bases at J, with 10 bases between. The CDR3 loop spans 15 amino acids. From germline, CDR1 is SNHLY and CDR2 FYNNEI. The receptor's source is a male patient aged 2-10 years who had a stem cell transplant for acute lymphoblastic leukemia, so the T cells may come from the graft donor. The sample here was PBMCs, mostly from graft donor cells, taken 360 days after TCRalphabeta/CD19-depleted stem cell transplant. The chain employs TRBV2 and TRBJ2-3; D is possibly TRBD2 (6 bases). The CDR3 region has the DNA TGTGCCAGCAGTGACCCTAGCGCTAGCACAGATACGCAGTATTTT. Protein: CASSDPSASTDTQYF.